Listed below are T cell receptor beta chains from one sample, sequenced in a study of control samples from healthy donors and cancer patients. Using immunoSEQ multiplex PCR, the repertoire was profiled, and TCRdb retains in-frame clones only, with some absent. Its table lists about 200,000 clones. The sample taken for sequencing was blood. Receptors originate from a woman between 25 and 40 years old in good health. Both conserved end residues are part of each CDR3. A D gene is named only where the DNA matches it firmly.

cdr3_length: 11; j_call: TRBJ2-3; v_call: TRBV28; d_call: NA; cdr3_aa: CASSLGDTQYF; cdr3_nt: TGTGCCAGCAGTTTGGGAGATACGCAGTATTTT
cdr3_length: 16; j_call: TRBJ1-2; v_call: TRBV6-5; d_call: TRBD1; cdr3_aa: CASSYSRVAGGLGYTF; cdr3_nt: TGTGCCAGCAGTTACTCGAGAGTTGCAGGGGGCCTTGGCTACACCTTC
cdr3_length: 22; j_call: TRBJ1-3; v_call: TRBV14; d_call: NA; cdr3_aa: CASSQVGLGRPGGSFSGNTIYF; cdr3_nt: TGTGCCAGCAGCCAAGTGGGTCTCGGACGTCCCGGGGGCAGCTTCTCTGGAAACACCATATATTTT
cdr3_length: 15; j_call: TRBJ2-7; v_call: TRBV4-1; d_call: TRBD2; cdr3_aa: CASSLGTGTTYEQYF; cdr3_nt: TGCGCCAGCAGTCTCGGGACGGGGACTACCTACGAGCAGTACTTC
cdr3_length: 13; j_call: TRBJ1-1; v_call: TRBV19; d_call: NA; cdr3_aa: CASSRYRDTEAFF; cdr3_nt: TGTGCCAGTAGTAGGTACCGCGACACTGAAGCTTTCTTT
cdr3_length: 19; j_call: TRBJ2-1; v_call: TRBV11-3; d_call: TRBD1; cdr3_aa: CASSFGRWGQGRGYNEQFF; cdr3_nt: TGTGCCAGCAGCTTCGGAAGGTGGGGACAGGGGAGAGGGTACAATGAGCAGTTCTTC
cdr3_length: 14; j_call: TRBJ1-1; v_call: TRBV2; d_call: TRBD1; cdr3_aa: CASSGVDRVAEAFF; cdr3_nt: TGTGCCAGCAGTGGAGTCGACAGGGTCGCTGAAGCTTTCTTT
cdr3_length: 11; j_call: TRBJ2-7; v_call: TRBV24-1; d_call: NA; cdr3_aa: CATSEGYEQYF; cdr3_nt: TGTGCCACCAGTGAGGGGTACGAGCAGTACTTC
cdr3_length: 12; j_call: TRBJ2-1; v_call: TRBV14; d_call: TRBD1; cdr3_aa: CASSRDRLEQFF; cdr3_nt: TGTGCCAGCAGCCGGGACAGGCTAGAGCAGTTCTTC
cdr3_length: 15; j_call: TRBJ1-6; v_call: TRBV7-9; d_call: TRBD1; cdr3_aa: CASSSPGQGFSPLHF; cdr3_nt: TGTGCCAGCAGCTCCCCGGGACAGGGATTTTCACCCCTCCACTTT
cdr3_length: 13; j_call: TRBJ1-5; v_call: TRBV12-3/TRBV12-4; d_call: NA; cdr3_aa: CASSRVSNQPQHF; cdr3_nt: TGTGCCAGCAGTAGGGTTAGCAATCAGCCCCAGCATTTT
cdr3_length: 16; j_call: TRBJ2-5; v_call: TRBV4-2; d_call: TRBD2; cdr3_aa: CASSHRLAGGVETQYF; cdr3_nt: TGTGCCAGCAGCCACCGACTAGCGGGGGGGGTAGAGACCCAGTACTTC
cdr3_length: 13; j_call: TRBJ2-5; v_call: TRBV7-9; d_call: NA; cdr3_aa: CASSLAGGQPQYF; cdr3_nt: TGTGCCAGCAGCTTAGCGGGAGGACAACCCCAGTACTTC
cdr3_length: 12; j_call: TRBJ2-5; v_call: TRBV12-3/TRBV12-4; d_call: NA; cdr3_aa: CATADRQETQYF; cdr3_nt: TGTGCCACCGCGGACAGACAAGAGACCCAGTACTTC
cdr3_length: 12; j_call: TRBJ2-7; v_call: TRBV7-2; d_call: TRBD1; cdr3_aa: CASSPAGGREYF; cdr3_nt: TGTGCCAGCAGTCCGGCAGGGGGCAGGGAGTACTTC
cdr3_length: 17; j_call: TRBJ2-3; v_call: TRBV5-1; d_call: NA; cdr3_aa: CASSLDLGSHSVDTQYF; cdr3_nt: TGCGCCAGCAGCTTGGATTTGGGGTCCCACAGTGTGGATACGCAGTATTTT
cdr3_length: 14; j_call: TRBJ2-7; v_call: TRBV7-2; d_call: TRBD2; cdr3_aa: CASRSSGGAYEQYF; cdr3_nt: TGTGCCAGCAGATCTAGCGGGGGGGCCTACGAGCAGTACTTC
cdr3_length: 13; j_call: TRBJ2-7; v_call: TRBV2; d_call: NA; cdr3_aa: CASSERGDYEQYF; cdr3_nt: TGTGCCAGCAGTGAACGAGGGGACTACGAGCAGTACTTC
cdr3_length: 18; j_call: TRBJ2-7; v_call: TRBV28; d_call: TRBD1; cdr3_aa: CASSLQPPRQGVPYEQYF; cdr3_nt: TGTGCCAGCAGTCTACAACCGCCGAGACAGGGGGTCCCCTACGAGCAGTACTTC
cdr3_length: 15; j_call: TRBJ1-5; v_call: TRBV18; d_call: TRBD1; cdr3_aa: CASTNLDRGRQPQHF; cdr3_nt: TGTGCCAGCACGAACTTGGACAGGGGGCGTCAGCCCCAGCATTTT
cdr3_length: 14; j_call: TRBJ1-5; v_call: TRBV4-1; d_call: NA; cdr3_aa: CASSQADYDGPQHF; cdr3_nt: TGCGCCAGCAGCCAAGCGGACTATGACGGACCCCAGCATTTT
cdr3_length: 10; j_call: TRBJ1-1; v_call: TRBV20-1; d_call: NA; cdr3_aa: CSPPGPPSFF; cdr3_nt: TGCAGCCCCCCCGGCCCCCCGTCTTTCTTT
cdr3_length: 14; j_call: TRBJ2-3; v_call: TRBV24-1; d_call: NA; cdr3_aa: CATSNWAATDTQYF; cdr3_nt: TGTGCCACCAGTAATTGGGCGGCCACAGATACGCAGTATTTT
cdr3_length: 16; j_call: TRBJ1-6; v_call: TRBV6-2/TRBV6-3; d_call: NA; cdr3_aa: CASSPTRLSRGSPLHF; cdr3_nt: TGTGCCAGCAGCCCTACCAGGCTGTCGAGAGGATCACCCCTCCACTTT
cdr3_length: 14; j_call: TRBJ2-7; v_call: TRBV27; d_call: TRBD1; cdr3_aa: CASSAAGGAYEQYF; cdr3_nt: TGTGCCAGCAGTGCGGCAGGGGGCGCCTACGAGCAGTACTTC
cdr3_length: 14; j_call: TRBJ1-1; v_call: TRBV11-2; d_call: TRBD1; cdr3_aa: CASSLGDRGTEAFF; cdr3_nt: TGTGCCAGCAGCTTAGGGGACAGGGGCACTGAAGCTTTCTTT
cdr3_length: 13; j_call: TRBJ1-1; v_call: TRBV9; d_call: NA; cdr3_aa: CASSAQGNTEAFF; cdr3_nt: TGTGCCAGCAGCGCTCAGGGGAACACTGAAGCTTTCTTT
cdr3_length: 16; j_call: TRBJ2-5; v_call: TRBV6-2/TRBV6-3; d_call: NA; cdr3_aa: CASSHRVWGEQETQYF; cdr3_nt: TGTGCCAGCAGCCACAGGGTTTGGGGAGAACAAGAGACCCAGTACTTC
cdr3_length: 13; j_call: TRBJ1-4; v_call: TRBV28; d_call: NA; cdr3_aa: CASSETVTEKLFF; cdr3_nt: TGTGCCAGCTCGGAGACAGTTACTGAAAAACTGTTTTTT
cdr3_length: 12; j_call: TRBJ2-7; v_call: TRBV28; d_call: NA; cdr3_aa: CASRVRPYEQYF; cdr3_nt: TGTGCCAGCAGGGTAAGGCCCTACGAGCAGTACTTC
cdr3_length: 14; j_call: TRBJ2-4; v_call: TRBV10-3; d_call: TRBD1; cdr3_aa: CALVRQGAKNIQYF; cdr3_nt: TGTGCCCTCGTACGACAGGGGGCGAAAAACATTCAGTACTTC
cdr3_length: 12; j_call: TRBJ1-2; v_call: TRBV29-1; d_call: NA; cdr3_aa: CSAFSQKDGYTF; cdr3_nt: TGCAGCGCCTTCTCCCAGAAGGACGGCTACACCTTC
cdr3_length: 18; j_call: TRBJ2-3; v_call: TRBV19; d_call: TRBD2; cdr3_aa: CASSIRFTSGETTDTQYF; cdr3_nt: TGTGCCAGTAGTATCCGTTTTACTAGCGGGGAGACCACAGATACGCAGTATTTT
cdr3_length: 14; j_call: TRBJ2-7; v_call: TRBV5-1; d_call: TRBD2; cdr3_aa: CASSSLAGGPEQYF; cdr3_nt: TGCGCCAGCAGCTCACTAGCGGGGGGGCCCGAGCAGTACTTC
cdr3_length: 15; j_call: TRBJ1-1; v_call: TRBV10-1; d_call: NA; cdr3_aa: CASGPGNRWNTEAFF; cdr3_nt: TGCGCCAGCGGACCCGGTAACCGATGGAACACTGAAGCTTTCTTT
cdr3_length: 13; j_call: TRBJ2-7; v_call: TRBV19; d_call: NA; cdr3_aa: CASSFGQSYEQYF; cdr3_nt: TGTGCCAGTAGTTTCGGACAGTCCTACGAGCAGTACTTC
cdr3_length: 14; j_call: TRBJ1-2; v_call: TRBV28; d_call: NA; cdr3_aa: CASWGLTAGYGYTF; cdr3_nt: TGTGCCAGCTGGGGACTAACAGCAGGCTATGGCTACACCTTC
cdr3_length: 14; j_call: TRBJ1-4; v_call: TRBV6-1; d_call: TRBD1; cdr3_aa: CASSSGTGREKLFF; cdr3_nt: TGTGCCAGCAGTAGTGGGACAGGGAGAGAAAAACTGTTTTTT
cdr3_length: 14; j_call: TRBJ2-2; v_call: TRBV28; d_call: TRBD1; cdr3_aa: CASSLDRGIGELFF; cdr3_nt: TGTGCCAGCAGCTTGGACAGGGGTATCGGGGAGCTGTTTTTT
cdr3_length: 16; j_call: TRBJ1-5; v_call: TRBV5-6; d_call: NA; cdr3_aa: CASSYNDGYSNQPQHF; cdr3_nt: TGTGCCAGCAGCTACAATGACGGTTATAGCAATCAGCCCCAGCATTTT
cdr3_length: 14; j_call: TRBJ1-2; v_call: TRBV19; d_call: NA; cdr3_aa: CASSISVGNYGYTF; cdr3_nt: TGTGCCAGTAGTATCTCGGTAGGGAACTATGGCTACACCTTC
cdr3_length: 17; j_call: TRBJ1-6; v_call: TRBV11-2; d_call: NA; cdr3_aa: CASSTTGTSLYNSPLHF; cdr3_nt: TGTGCCAGCAGTACAACCGGGACGTCGCTCTATAATTCACCCCTCCACTTT
cdr3_length: 15; j_call: TRBJ2-1; v_call: TRBV7-3; d_call: NA; cdr3_aa: CASSLGVLAGNEQFF; cdr3_nt: TGTGCCAGCAGCCTCGGGGTCCTAGCAGGCAATGAGCAGTTCTTC
cdr3_length: 14; j_call: TRBJ1-2; v_call: TRBV30; d_call: TRBD1; cdr3_aa: CAWSRKQDRDGYTF; cdr3_nt: TGTGCCTGGAGTAGGAAGCAGGACAGGGATGGCTACACCTTC